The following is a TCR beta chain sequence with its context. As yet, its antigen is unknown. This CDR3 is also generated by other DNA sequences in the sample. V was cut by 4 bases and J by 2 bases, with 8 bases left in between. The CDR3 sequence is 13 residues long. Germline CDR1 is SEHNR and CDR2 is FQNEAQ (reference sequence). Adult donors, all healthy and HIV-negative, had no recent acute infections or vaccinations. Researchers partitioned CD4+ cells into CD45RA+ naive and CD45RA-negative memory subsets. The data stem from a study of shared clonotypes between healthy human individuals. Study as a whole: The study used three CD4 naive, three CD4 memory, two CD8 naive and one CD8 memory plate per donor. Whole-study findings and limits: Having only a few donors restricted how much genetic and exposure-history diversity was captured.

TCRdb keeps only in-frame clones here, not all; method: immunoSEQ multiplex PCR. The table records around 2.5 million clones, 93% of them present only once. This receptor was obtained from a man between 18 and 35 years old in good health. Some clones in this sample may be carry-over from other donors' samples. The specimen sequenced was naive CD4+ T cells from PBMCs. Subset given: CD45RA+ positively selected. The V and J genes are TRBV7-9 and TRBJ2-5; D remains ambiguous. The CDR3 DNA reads TGTGCCAGCAGCTCCAGTGGGCAAGAGACCCAGTACTTC. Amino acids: CASSSSGQETQYF.